These 5 T cell receptor beta chains were all obtained from the same sample, sequenced in a study of blood T cell repertoires in COVID-19. Only in-frame clones appear in the TCRdb table, and some are missing; sequencing was by immunoSEQ multiplex PCR. The sample yields more than 140,000 clones, approximately 82% seen once. The material sequenced was peripheral blood. The receptors stem from a human donor in a cohort sampled during active COVID-19.

The chain couples TRBV25-1 to TRBJ1-3; unclear D gene. The CDR3 consists of 12 residues. Germline CDR1 is MGHDK and CDR2 is SYGVNS. Trimming pared 6 bases from V and 1 base from J, leaving 4 bases between. The CDR3, as DNA: TGTGCCAGCAGCCCATCTGGAAACACCATATATTTT. The encoded protein is CASSPSGNTIYF. Drawing the rest from reference TRBV25-1 and TRBJ1-3, the complete variable domain is EADIYQTPRYLVIGTGKKITLECSQTMGHDKMYWYQQDPGMELHLIHYSYGVNSTEKGDLSSESTVSRIRTEHFPLTLESARPSHTSQYLCASSPSGNTIYFGEGSWLTVV.

V is TRBV28 and J is TRBJ1-5; the D gene is possibly TRBD1 (6 bases). Germline CDR1 and CDR2: MDHEN and SYDVKM. This CDR3 spans 15 amino acids. Between the trimmed V and J ends, which lost 4 bases and 3 bases, there was a span of 13 bases. The CDR3 sequence is CASSSTDRTNQPQHF. The CDR3 DNA reads TGTGCCAGCAGTTCAACGGACAGAACCAATCAGCCCCAGCATTTT.

This chain links TRBV7-3 with TRBJ1-1, with D perhaps TRBD1 (6 bases). The germline CDR1 and CDR2 sequences are SGHTA and FQGTGA. This CDR3 spans 14 amino acids. V was shortened by 2 bases and J by 0 bases, with 7 bases between the two germline ends. Here the CDR3 reads CASSLGTMNTEAFF. DNA of the CDR3: TGTGCCAGCAGCTTAGGGACAATGAACACTGAAGCTTTCTTT.

The V call is TRBV6-2 or TRBV6-3, the J call TRBJ1-5; D is ambiguous. Looked up from germline, CDR1 is MNHEY and CDR2 is SVGEGT. The CDR3 sequence is 14 residues long. Trimming stripped 0 bases from V and 4 bases from J, with 7 bases between. The CDR3 nucleotides read TGTGCCAGCAGTTACTCGAGAAAGAATCAGCCCCAGCATTTT. Protein: CASSYSRKNQPQHF.

The rearrangement joins TRBV7-6 to TRBJ2-2; 11 bases agree with TRBD2. CDR1 is SGHVS, CDR2 FNYEAQ, per germline. V lost 2 bases and J lost 7; bases outside the gene matches: 9. CDR3 length equals 17 residues. This chain's CDR3 is CASSLRGTSGAGGELFF. The CDR3 DNA sequence: TGTGCCAGCAGCTTACGGGGGACTAGCGGTGCCGGCGGGGAGCTGTTTTTT.